This T cell receptor beta chain was observed in a study of blood T cell repertoires in COVID-19. Assay used: immunoSEQ multiplex PCR; TCRdb lists only in-frame clones, some missing. The sample has approximately 350,000 clones, 70% to 90% seen once. The CDR3 totals 13 residues. The V end lost 9 bases, the J end lost 5 bases, and 16 bases lay between the germline ends. The germline CDR1 and CDR2 sequences are SEHNR and FQNEAQ (reference sequence). The TCR comes from a man aged 40-49 years with acute or convalescent COVID-19. This chain uses TRBV7-9 with TRBJ1-1, with D perhaps TRBD1 (5 bases). The sample consisted of peripheral blood. The CDR3 DNA reads TGTGCCAGTACACCAGGTGGGGGGACTGAAGCTTTCTTT. Translation: CASTPGGGTEAFF.